This TCR beta chain was obtained from a study of CD8 T cells in Susac syndrome (dated by TCRdb to 2018 to 2020). Study-wide context: Repertoire sequencing was used to test whether CD8+ T cell activation and differentiation in Susac syndrome was antigen driven. General conclusions and limits of the study: The TCR sequencing and HLA analysis was acknowledged to have included a relatively small number of individuals.

Peripheral blood CD8+ and CD4+ T cells from healthy donors, Susac syndrome patients and multiple sclerosis patients were profiled by high-throughput TCR beta sequencing. The multiple sclerosis controls were treatment-naive patients whose relapsing-remitting disease, either stable or active, fulfilled the revised McDonald criteria. Bulk CD8+ and CD4+ T cells were purified magnetically by negative isolation, whereas CD8+ TEMRA cells were enriched by FACS. Blood was collected in EDTA tubes and processed within 24 hours, with PBMCs isolated through density gradient centrifugation. PBMCs destined for TCR sequencing were cryopreserved in liquid nitrogen and later thawed in a 37 °C water bath. The sorted or isolated CD4+, CD8+ and CD8+ TEMRA cells reached a purity of at least 90%. About this clonotype itself: This receptor's antigen is unknown. No base quality information exists; no much larger clone differs at one position.

RNA was extracted with the RNeasy kit and about 0.5 to 1 ug was reverse transcribed using random hexamers. TCR beta CDR3 regions were amplified with the immunoSEQ multiplex PCR assay covering 54 Vbeta and 13 Jbeta segments. PCR amplification bias was corrected by using a synthetic template baseline for primer optimization and computational correction. The authors' pipeline ran thus. Reads were annotated to V, D and J genes according to IMGT and were analyzed with immunoSEQ Analyzer, with only productive sequences retained. Clonality was calculated as one minus the Shannon entropy normalized by log2 of the number of productive unique sequences. Public and private clones were assessed among the 100 most prevalent clones of each patient and control. Clones were defined as Susac-specific if absent from the healthy and MS cohorts, from 900 to 1,200 published viral clones and from other ImmuneACCESS disease sequences. TCRdb trimmed public reads at Q25 via fastp, called clones via MiXCR and kept in-frame beta chains. Every entry covers one CDR3 protein and lists the most common genes and DNA from its rows. The V and J calls come from TCRdb's annotation, not from the publication. The table for this sample lists around 140,000 distinct CDR3 sequences; about 95% of them were counted only once. The ten most abundant clones make up approximately 0.11% of the sample.

The sample comprised CD4+ T cells from PBMCs. The TCR originated in a human donor with multiple sclerosis.

Read as DNA, the sequence is TGTGCCAGCAGCCAAGCCACCGGAGCGCCGGGGTTCCAGTTCTTC. This gives the protein CASSQATGAPGFQFF. Recombination connected TRBV3-1 to TRBJ2-1; the D gene is possibly TRBD2, with 5 bases matching. The CDR3, cysteine through phenylalanine, is 15 amino acids long. Kept here is only the CDR3 DNA, which spans 45 bases and is read in frame from base 1. CDR1 and CDR2, per the germline V gene (reference sequence), are LGHDT and YNNKEL. The junction carries 20 bases between V and J, which are trimmed by 1 base and 13 bases respectively.